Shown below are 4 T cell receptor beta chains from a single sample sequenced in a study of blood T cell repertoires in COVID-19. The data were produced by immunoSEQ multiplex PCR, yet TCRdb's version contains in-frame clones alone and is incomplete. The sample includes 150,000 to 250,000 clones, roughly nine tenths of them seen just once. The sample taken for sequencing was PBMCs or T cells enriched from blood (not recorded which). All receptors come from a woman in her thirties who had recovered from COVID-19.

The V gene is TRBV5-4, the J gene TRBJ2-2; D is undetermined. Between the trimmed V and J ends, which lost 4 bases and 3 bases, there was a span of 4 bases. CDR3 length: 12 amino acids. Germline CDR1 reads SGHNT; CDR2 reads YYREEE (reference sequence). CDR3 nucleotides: TGTGCCAGCAGCCGAGACACCGGGGAGCTGTTTTTT. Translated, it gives CASSRDTGELFF.

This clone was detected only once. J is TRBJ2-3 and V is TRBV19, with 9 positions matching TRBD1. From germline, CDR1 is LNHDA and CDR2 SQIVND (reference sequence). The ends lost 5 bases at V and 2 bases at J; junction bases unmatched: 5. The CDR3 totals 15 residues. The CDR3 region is CASSLWTGATDTQYF. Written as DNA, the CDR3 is TGTGCCAGTAGTTTGTGGACAGGGGCCACAGATACGCAGTATTTT.

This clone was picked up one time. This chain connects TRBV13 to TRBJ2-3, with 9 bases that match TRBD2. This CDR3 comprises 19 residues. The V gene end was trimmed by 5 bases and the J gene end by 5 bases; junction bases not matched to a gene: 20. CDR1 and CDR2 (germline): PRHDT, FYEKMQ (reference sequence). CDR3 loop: CASSPPVAGGYRVGDTQYF. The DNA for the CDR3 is TGTGCCAGCAGCCCCCCGGTGGCGGGGGGGTATAGGGTAGGAGATACGCAGTATTTT.

CDR3 nucleotide sequence: TGTGCCAGTAGTATCACAGGGATACACGAGCAGTACTTC. Amino acid sequence: CASSITGIHEQYF. The chain uses TRBV19 and TRBJ2-7; maybe TRBD1 (6 bases). The germline V gene encodes CDR1 LNHDA and CDR2 SQIVND (reference sequence). Trimming shortened V by 3 bases and J by 5 bases, and 11 bases separated the two germline ends. This CDR3 is 13 amino acids long.